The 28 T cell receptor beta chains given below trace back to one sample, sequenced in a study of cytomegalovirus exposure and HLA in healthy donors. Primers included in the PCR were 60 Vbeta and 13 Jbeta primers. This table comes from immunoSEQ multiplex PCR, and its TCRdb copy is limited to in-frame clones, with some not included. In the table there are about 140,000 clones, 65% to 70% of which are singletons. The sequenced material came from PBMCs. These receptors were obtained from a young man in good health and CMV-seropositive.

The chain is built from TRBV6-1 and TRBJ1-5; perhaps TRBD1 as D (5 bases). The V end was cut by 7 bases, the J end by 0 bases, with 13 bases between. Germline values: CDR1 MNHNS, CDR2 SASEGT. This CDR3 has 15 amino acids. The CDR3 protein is CASMGGGVSNQPQHF. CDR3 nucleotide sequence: TGTGCCAGCATGGGGGGTGGGGTTAGCAATCAGCCCCAGCATTTT.

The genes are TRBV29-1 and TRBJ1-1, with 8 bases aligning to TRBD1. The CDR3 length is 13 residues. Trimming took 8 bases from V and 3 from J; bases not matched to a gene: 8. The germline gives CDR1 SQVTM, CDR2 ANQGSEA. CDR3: CSSRAGGHTEAFF. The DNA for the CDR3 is TGCAGCTCCCGGGCAGGGGGCCACACTGAAGCTTTCTTT.

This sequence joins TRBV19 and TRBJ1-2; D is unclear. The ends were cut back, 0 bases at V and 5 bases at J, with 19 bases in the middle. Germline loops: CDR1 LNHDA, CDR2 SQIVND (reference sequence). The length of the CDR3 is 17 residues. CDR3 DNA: TGTGCCAGTAGTATAGATTCGGGAAGGGTCCTATCTTATGGCTACACCTTC. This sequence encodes CASSIDSGRVLSYGYTF.

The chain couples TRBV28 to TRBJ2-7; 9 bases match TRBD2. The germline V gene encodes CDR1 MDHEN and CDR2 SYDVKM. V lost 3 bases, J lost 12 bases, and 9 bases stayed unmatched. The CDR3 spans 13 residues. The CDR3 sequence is CASSFSGRRNPYF. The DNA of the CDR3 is TGTGCCAGCAGTTTTAGCGGGAGAAGGAACCCGTACTTC. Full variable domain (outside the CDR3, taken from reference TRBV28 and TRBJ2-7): DVKVTQSSRYLVKRTGEKVFLECVQDMDHENMFWYRQDPGLGLRLIYFSYDVKMKEKGDIPEGYSVSREKKERFSLILESASTNQTSMYLCASSFSGRRNPYFGPGTRLTVT.

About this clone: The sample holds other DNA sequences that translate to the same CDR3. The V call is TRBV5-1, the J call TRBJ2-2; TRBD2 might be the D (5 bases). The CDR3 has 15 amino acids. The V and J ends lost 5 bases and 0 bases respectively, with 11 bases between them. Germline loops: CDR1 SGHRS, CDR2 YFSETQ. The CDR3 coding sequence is TGCGCCAGCAGTCCCGGGGTCGCGAACACCGGGGAGCTGTTTTTT. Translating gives CASSPGVANTGELFF.

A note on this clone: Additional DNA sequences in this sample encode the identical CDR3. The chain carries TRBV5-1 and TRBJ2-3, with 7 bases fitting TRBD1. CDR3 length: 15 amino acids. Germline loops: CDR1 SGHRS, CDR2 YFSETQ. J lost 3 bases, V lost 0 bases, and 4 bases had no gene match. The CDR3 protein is CASSLVTGDTDTQYF. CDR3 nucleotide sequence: TGCGCCAGCAGCTTGGTCACAGGGGATACAGATACGCAGTATTTT.

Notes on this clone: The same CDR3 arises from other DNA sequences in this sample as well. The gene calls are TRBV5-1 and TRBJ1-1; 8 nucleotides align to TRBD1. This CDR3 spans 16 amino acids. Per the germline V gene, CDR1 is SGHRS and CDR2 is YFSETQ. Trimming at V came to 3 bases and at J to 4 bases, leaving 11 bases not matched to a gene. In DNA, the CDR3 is TGCGCCAGCAGCTGGGGGGACAGGCGAACCACCACTGAAGCTTTCTTT. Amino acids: CASSWGDRRTTTEAFF.

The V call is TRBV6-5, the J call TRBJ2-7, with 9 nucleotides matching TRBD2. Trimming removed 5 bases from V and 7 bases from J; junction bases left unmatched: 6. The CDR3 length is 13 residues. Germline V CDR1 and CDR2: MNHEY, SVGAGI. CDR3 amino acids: CASSTLAGAEQYF. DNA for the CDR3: TGTGCCAGCAGTACCTTAGCGGGAGCTGAGCAGTACTTC.

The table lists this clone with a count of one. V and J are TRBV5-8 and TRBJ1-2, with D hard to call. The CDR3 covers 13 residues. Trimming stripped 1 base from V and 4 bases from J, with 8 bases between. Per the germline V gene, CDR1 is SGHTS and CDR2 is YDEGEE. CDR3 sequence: CASSLLRIYGYTF. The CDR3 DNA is TGTGCCAGCAGCTTGCTGCGGATCTATGGCTACACCTTC.

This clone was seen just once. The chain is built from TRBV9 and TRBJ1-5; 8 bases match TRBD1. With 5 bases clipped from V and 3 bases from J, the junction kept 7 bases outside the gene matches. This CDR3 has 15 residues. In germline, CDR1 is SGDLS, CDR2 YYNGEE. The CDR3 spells CASSPTGGSNQPQHF. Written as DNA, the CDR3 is TGTGCCAGCAGTCCCACAGGGGGGTCCAATCAGCCCCAGCATTTT.

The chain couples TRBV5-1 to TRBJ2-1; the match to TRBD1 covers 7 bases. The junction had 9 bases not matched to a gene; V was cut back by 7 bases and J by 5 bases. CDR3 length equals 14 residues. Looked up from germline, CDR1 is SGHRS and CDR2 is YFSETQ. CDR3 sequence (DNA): TGCGCCAGCGATCTCCGGGACAGCCACAATGAGCAGTTCTTC. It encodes CASDLRDSHNEQFF.

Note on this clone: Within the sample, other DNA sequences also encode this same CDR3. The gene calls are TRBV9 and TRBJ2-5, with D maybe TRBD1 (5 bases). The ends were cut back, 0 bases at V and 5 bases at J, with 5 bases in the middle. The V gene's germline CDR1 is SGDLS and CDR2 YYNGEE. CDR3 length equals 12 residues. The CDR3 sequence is CASSVGGETQYF. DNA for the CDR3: TGTGCCAGCAGCGTAGGGGGCGAGACCCAGTACTTC. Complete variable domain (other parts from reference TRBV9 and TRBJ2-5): DSGVTQTPKHLITATGQRVTLRCSPRSGDLSVYWYQQSLDQGLQFLIQYYNGEERAKGNILERFSAQQFPDLHSELNLSSLELGDSALYFCASSVGGETQYFGPGTRLLVL.

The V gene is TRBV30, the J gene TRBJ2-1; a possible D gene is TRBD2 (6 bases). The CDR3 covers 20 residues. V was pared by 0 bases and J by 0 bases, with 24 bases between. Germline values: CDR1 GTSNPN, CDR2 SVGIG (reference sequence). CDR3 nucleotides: TGTGCCTGGAGTGTACGTGCTTGGGCTGGCGGGACGAGCTCCTACAATGAGCAGTTCTTC. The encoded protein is CAWSVRAWAGGTSSYNEQFF.

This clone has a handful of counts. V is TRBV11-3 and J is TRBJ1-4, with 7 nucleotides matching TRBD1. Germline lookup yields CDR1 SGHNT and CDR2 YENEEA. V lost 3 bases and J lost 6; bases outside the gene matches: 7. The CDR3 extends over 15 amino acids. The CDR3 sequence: CASSFEQGSDEKLFF. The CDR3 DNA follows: TGTGCCAGCAGCTTTGAACAGGGGTCAGATGAAAAACTGTTTTTT.

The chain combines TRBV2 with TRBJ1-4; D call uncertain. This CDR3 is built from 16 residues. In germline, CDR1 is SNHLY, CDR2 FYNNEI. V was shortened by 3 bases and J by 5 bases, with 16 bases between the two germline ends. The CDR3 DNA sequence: TGTGCCAGCAGTGAGAACAGTATGAGAGTCAATGAAAAACTGTTTTTT. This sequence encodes CASSENSMRVNEKLFF.

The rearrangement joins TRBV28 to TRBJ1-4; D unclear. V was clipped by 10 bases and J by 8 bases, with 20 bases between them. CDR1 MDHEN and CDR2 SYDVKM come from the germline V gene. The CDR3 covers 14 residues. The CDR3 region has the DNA TGTGCCACCCTTAGAGGCAGTGTCGCGGAAAAACTGTTTTTT. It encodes CATLRGSVAEKLFF.

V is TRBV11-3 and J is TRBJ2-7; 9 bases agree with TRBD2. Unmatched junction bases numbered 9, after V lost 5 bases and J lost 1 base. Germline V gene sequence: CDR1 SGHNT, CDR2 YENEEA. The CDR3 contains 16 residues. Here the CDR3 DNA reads TGTGCCAGCAGCCAAGGGACTAGCCAAATTTCCTACGAGCAGTACTTC. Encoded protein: CASSQGTSQISYEQYF.

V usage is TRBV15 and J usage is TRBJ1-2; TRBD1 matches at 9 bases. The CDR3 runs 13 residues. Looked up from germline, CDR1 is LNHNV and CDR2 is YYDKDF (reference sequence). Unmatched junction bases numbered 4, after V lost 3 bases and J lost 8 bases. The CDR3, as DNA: TGTGCCACCAGCAGGGGACAGGGAGGGGGCTACACCTTC. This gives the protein CATSRGQGGGYTF.

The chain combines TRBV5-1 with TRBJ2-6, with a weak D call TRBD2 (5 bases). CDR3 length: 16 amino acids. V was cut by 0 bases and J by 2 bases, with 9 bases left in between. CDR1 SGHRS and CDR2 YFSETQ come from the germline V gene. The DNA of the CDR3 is TGCGCCAGCAGCTTGGATCTGAGGGCTGGGGCCAACGTCCTGACTTTC. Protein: CASSLDLRAGANVLTF. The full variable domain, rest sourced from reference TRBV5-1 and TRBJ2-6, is KAGVTQTPRYLIKTRGQQVTLSCSPISGHRSVSWYQQTPGQGLQFLFEYFSETQRNKGNFPGRFSGRQFSNSRSEMNVSTLELGDSALYLCASSLDLRAGANVLTFGAGSRLTVL.

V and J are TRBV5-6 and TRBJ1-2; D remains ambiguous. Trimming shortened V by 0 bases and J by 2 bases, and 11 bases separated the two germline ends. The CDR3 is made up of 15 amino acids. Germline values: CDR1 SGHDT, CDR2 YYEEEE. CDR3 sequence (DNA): TGTGCCAGCAGCTTGGACGACTCGGGGAACTATGGCTACACCTTC. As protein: CASSLDDSGNYGYTF.

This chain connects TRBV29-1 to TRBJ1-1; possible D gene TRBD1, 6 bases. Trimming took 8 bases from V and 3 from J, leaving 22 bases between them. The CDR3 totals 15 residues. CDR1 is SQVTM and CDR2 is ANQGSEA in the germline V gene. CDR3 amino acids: CSPRLVSGADTEAFF. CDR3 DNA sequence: TGCAGCCCCCGATTGGTTTCAGGGGCAGACACTGAAGCTTTCTTT.

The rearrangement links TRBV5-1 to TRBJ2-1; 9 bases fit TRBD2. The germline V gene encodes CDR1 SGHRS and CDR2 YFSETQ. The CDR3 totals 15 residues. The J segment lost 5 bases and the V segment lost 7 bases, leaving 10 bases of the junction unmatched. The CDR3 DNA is TGCGCCAGCTACAACCGCGGGAGGGGAGACAATGAGCAGTTCTTC. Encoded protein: CASYNRGRGDNEQFF.

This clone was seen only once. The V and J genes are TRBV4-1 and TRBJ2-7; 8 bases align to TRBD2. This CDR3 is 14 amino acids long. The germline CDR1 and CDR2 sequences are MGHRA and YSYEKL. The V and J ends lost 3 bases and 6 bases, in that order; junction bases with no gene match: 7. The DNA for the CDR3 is TGCGCCAGCAGCCACGTCGGGACTAGTAGCGAGCAGTACTTC. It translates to CASSHVGTSSEQYF.

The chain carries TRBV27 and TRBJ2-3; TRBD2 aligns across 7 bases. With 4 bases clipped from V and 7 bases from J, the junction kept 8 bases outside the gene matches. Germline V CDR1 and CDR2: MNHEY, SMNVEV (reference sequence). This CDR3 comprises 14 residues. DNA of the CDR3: TGTGCCAGCAGTTCCGGGACTACCGTGAATACGCAGTATTTT. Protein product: CASSSGTTVNTQYF.

The CDR3 bases are TGTGCCATCCAGGGGTCCTCCTACGAGCAGTACTTC. Its protein product is CAIQGSSYEQYF. This chain links TRBV10-3 with TRBJ2-5; a weak D match, TRBD1 (6 bases). The tail of the sequence fits TRBJ2-7 better, so the J call may be wrong. The CDR3 has 12 amino acids. CDR1 and CDR2 (germline): ENHRY, SYGVKD.

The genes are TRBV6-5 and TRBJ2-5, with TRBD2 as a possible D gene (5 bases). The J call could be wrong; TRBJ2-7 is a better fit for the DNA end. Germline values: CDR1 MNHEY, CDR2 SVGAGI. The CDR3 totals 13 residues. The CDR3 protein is CASRVDYSYEQYF. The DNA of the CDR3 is TGTGCCAGCAGGGTCGACTACTCCTACGAGCAGTACTTC.

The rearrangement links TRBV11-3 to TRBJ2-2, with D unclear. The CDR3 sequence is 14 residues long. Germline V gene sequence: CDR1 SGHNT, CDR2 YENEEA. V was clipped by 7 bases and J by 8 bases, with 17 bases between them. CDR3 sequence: CASIEGVEQGELFF. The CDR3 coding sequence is TGTGCCAGCATCGAAGGAGTAGAGCAGGGGGAGCTGTTTTTT. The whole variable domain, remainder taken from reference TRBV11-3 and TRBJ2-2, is EAGVVQSPRYKIIEKKQPVAFWCNPISGHNTLYWYLQNLGQGPELLIRYENEEAVDDSQLPKDRFSAERLKGVDSTLKIQPAELGDSAVYLCASIEGVEQGELFFGEGSRLTVL.

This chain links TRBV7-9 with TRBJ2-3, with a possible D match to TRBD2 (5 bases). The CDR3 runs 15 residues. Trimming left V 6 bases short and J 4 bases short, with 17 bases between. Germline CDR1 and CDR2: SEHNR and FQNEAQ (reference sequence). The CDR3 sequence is CASSAGHVFSDTQYF. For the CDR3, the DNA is TGTGCCAGCAGTGCGGGCCACGTTTTTTCAGATACGCAGTATTTT.